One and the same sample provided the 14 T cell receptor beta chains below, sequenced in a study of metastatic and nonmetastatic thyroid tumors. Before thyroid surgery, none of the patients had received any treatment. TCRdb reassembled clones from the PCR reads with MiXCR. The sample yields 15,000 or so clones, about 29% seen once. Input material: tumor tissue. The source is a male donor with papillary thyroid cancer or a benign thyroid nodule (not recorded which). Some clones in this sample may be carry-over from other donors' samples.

The CDR3 protein is CASRDLAGQETQYF. CDR3 DNA sequence: TGCGCCAGCAGAGACCTAGCGGGTCAAGAGACCCAGTACTTC. The chain has TRBV10-2 and TRBJ2-5; 8 nucleotides line up with TRBD2. This CDR3 region has 14 residues. The germline CDR1 and CDR2 sequences are WSHSY and SAAADI. V lost 6 bases to trimming and J lost 2 bases; unmatched junction nucleotides: 5.

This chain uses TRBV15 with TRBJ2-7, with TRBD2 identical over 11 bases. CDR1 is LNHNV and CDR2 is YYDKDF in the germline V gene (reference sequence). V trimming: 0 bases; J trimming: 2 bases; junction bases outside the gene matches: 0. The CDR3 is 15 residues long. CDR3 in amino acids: CATSRDSGRAYEQYF. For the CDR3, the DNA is TGTGCCACCAGCAGAGATAGCGGGAGGGCCTACGAGCAGTACTTC.

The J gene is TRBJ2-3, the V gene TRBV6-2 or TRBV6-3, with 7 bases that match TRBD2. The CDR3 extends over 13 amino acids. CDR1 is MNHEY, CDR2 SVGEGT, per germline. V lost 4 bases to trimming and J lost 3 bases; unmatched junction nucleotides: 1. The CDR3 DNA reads TGTGCCAGCAGTTGGCGGGAGACAGATACGCAGTATTTT. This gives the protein CASSWRETDTQYF.

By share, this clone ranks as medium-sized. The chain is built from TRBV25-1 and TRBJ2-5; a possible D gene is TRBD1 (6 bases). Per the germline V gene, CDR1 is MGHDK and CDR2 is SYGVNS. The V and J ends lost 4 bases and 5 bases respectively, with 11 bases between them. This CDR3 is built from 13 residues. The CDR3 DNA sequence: TGTGCCAGCAGTGTGGGGGCTTGGGAGACCCAGTACTTC. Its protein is CASSVGAWETQYF.

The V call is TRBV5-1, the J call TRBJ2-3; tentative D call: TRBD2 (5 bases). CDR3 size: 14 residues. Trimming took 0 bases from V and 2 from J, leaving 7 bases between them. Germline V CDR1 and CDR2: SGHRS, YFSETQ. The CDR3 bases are TGCGCCAGCAGCTTGGGGGGAGACACAGATACGCAGTATTTT. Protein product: CASSLGGDTDTQYF.

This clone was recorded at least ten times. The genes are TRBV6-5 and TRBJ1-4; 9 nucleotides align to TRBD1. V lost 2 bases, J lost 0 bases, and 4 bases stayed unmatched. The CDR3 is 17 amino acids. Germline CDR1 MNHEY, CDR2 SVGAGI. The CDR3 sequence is CASSYGTGSSTNEKLFF. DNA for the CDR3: TGTGCCAGCAGTTACGGGACAGGGTCGTCAACTAATGAAAAACTGTTTTTT.

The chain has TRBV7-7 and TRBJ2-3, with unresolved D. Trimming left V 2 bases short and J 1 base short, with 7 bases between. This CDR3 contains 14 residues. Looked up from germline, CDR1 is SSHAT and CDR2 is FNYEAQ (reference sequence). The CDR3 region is CASSLKAGTDTQYF. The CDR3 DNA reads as TGTGCCAGCAGCTTAAAGGCAGGCACAGATACGCAGTATTTT.

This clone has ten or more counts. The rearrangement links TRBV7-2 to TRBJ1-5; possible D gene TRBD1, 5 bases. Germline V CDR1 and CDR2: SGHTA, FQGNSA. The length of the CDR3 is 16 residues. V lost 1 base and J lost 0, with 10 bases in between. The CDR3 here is CASSLGGSYSNQPQHF. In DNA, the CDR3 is TGTGCCAGCAGCTTAGGGGGGTCCTATAGCAATCAGCCCCAGCATTTT.

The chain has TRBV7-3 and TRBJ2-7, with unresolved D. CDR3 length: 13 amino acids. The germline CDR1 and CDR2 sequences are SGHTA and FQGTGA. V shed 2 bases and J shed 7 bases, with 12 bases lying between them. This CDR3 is CASSLAPADEQYF. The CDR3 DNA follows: TGTGCCAGCAGCTTAGCCCCGGCGGATGAGCAGTACTTC. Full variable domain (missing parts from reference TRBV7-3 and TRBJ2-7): GAGVSQTPSNKVTEKGKYVELRCDPISGHTALYWYRQSLGQGPEFLIYFQGTGAADDSGLPNDRFFAVRPEGSVSTLKIQRTERGDSAVYLCASSLAPADEQYFGPGTRLTVT.

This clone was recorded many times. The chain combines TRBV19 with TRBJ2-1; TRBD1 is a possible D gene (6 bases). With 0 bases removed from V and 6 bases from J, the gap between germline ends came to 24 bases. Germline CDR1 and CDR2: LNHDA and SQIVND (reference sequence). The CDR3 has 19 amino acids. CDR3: CASSIDPLPRGPQSNEQFF. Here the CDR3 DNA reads TGTGCCAGTAGTATAGACCCCCTTCCCAGGGGCCCCCAGTCCAATGAGCAGTTCTTC.

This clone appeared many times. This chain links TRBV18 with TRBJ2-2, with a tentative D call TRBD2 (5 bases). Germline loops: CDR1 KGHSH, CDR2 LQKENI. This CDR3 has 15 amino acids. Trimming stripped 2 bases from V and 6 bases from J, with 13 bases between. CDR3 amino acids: CASSPREGRAGELFF. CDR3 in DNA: TGTGCCAGCTCACCAAGAGAGGGCCGGGCCGGGGAGCTGTTTTTT.

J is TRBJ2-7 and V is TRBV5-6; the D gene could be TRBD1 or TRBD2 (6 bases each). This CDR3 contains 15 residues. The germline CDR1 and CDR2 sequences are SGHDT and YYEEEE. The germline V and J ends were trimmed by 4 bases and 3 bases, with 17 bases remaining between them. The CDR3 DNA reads TGTGCCAGCAGCAACACGGGGGCCAACCTCTACGAGCAGTACTTC. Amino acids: CASSNTGANLYEQYF.

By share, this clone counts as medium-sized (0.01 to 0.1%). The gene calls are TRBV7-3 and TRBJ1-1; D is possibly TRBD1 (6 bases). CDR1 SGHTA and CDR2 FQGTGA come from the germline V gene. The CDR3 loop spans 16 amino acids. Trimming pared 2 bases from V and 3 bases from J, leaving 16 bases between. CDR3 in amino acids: CASSLYGGAGHTEAFF. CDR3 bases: TGTGCCAGCAGCTTATATGGGGGGGCAGGGCACACTGAAGCTTTCTTT.

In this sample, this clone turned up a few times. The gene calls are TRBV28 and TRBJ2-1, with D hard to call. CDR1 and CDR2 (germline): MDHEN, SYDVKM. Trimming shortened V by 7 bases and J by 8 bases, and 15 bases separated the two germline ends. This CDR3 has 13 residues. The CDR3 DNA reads TGTGCCAGCACCCTGCAAGTCCCCTATGAGCAGTTCTTC. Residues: CASTLQVPYEQFF.